The 9 T cell receptor beta chains given below trace back to one sample, sequenced in a study of technical replicates of blood from several donors. The data were produced by immunoSEQ multiplex PCR, yet TCRdb's version contains in-frame clones alone and is incomplete. The sample records roughly 62,000 clones, roughly nine tenths being singletons. Input material: PBMCs. The receptors derive from a human donor in good health. Some clones in this sample may be carry-over from other donors' samples.

V gene TRBV7-9 combines with J gene TRBJ1-1; D unresolved. Per the germline V gene, CDR1 is SEHNR and CDR2 is FQNEAQ (reference sequence). Deletions cut 2 bases from V and 11 bases from J, with 15 bases between. CDR3 length equals 13 residues. CDR3: CASSLNGQGGAFF. The CDR3 DNA sequence: TGTGCCAGCAGCTTAAATGGTCAAGGAGGGGCTTTCTTT.

The rearrangement links TRBV9 to TRBJ2-2; 9 bases line up with TRBD2. V shed 4 bases, J shed 1 base, and the junction held 5 bases outside the gene matches. The CDR3 is 16 residues long. From germline, CDR1 is SGDLS and CDR2 YYNGEE. This CDR3 is CASSFRLAVNTGELFF. Written as DNA, the CDR3 is TGTGCCAGCAGCTTCCGACTAGCGGTGAACACCGGGGAGCTGTTTTTT.

This clone was picked up one time. This chain connects TRBV7-3 to TRBJ2-5, with a tentative D call TRBD1 (6 bases). The CDR3 spans 16 residues. CDR1 SGHTA and CDR2 FQGTGA come from the germline V gene. V was clipped by 5 bases and J by 1 base, with 17 bases between them. Written as DNA, the CDR3 is TGTGCCAGCAGCCCCCAGGGGCACGACCTCCAAGAGACCCAGTACTTC. Its protein product is CASSPQGHDLQETQYF.

This clone was observed a single time. J is TRBJ1-4 and V is TRBV4-3, with a tentative D call TRBD1 (6 bases). V was clipped by 0 bases and J by 7 bases, with 18 bases between them. The CDR3 spans 17 residues. From germline, CDR1 is LGHNA and CDR2 YSLEER. The CDR3 sequence: CASSQDPRDIGREKLFF. CDR3 DNA: TGCGCCAGCAGCCAAGACCCTCGGGACATTGGTCGTGAAAAACTGTTTTTT.

This clone is a singleton in its sample. This rearrangement joins TRBV6-6 to TRBJ2-7; 8 bases agree with TRBD1. The CDR3 is 14 amino acids. Germline V gives CDR1 MNHNY, CDR2 SVGAGI (reference sequence). V shed 0 bases, J shed 2 bases, and the junction held 0 bases outside the gene matches. The CDR3 region is CASSYSDRAYEQYF. In DNA, the CDR3 is TGTGCCAGCAGTTACTCGGACAGGGCCTACGAGCAGTACTTC.

The V gene is TRBV2, the J gene TRBJ1-4; TRBD1 is a possible D gene (5 bases). Germline CDR1 SNHLY, CDR2 FYNNEI. The CDR3 has 13 amino acids. The CDR3 is CAGRGMTNEKLFF. In DNA form, the CDR3 reads TGTGCAGGGAGGGGCATGACTAATGAAAAACTGTTTTTT.

CDR3 loop: CASSSPGESYGYTF. The CDR3 nucleotides are TGTGCCAGTAGTTCTCCAGGGGAGTCCTATGGCTACACCTTC. This rearrangement joins TRBV19 to TRBJ1-2; weak D call: TRBD1 (6 bases). This CDR3 contains 14 residues. The germline gives CDR1 LNHDA, CDR2 SQIVND (reference sequence). Deletions cut 5 bases from V and 4 bases from J, with 14 bases between.

The chain combines TRBV30 with TRBJ1-2; TRBD1 aligns across 9 bases. J gave up 8 bases and V 3 bases, and 1 base lay outside the gene matches. There are 11 residues in the CDR3. Germline V gene lookup returns CDR1 GTSNPN and CDR2 SVGIG (reference sequence). CDR3 sequence (DNA): TGTGCCTGGAGGGACAGGGGAGGCTACACCTTC. Its translation is CAWRDRGGYTF.

The gene calls are TRBV6-5 and TRBJ1-4; 7 positions match TRBD1. This CDR3 contains 15 residues. Germline CDR1 reads MNHEY; CDR2 reads SVGAGI. Trimming took 2 bases from V and 7 from J; bases not matched to a gene: 7. CDR3 region: CASSYRGLKREKLFF. Here the CDR3 DNA reads TGTGCCAGCAGTTACAGGGGGCTTAAACGTGAAAAACTGTTTTTT.